This T cell receptor beta chain was captured in a study of metastatic and nonmetastatic thyroid tumors. Turning to the study itself: Comparison of repertoires was carried out across blood and tumor or nodule tissue from malignant and benign thyroid patients.

This clone was recorded many times. TCRdb re-analyzed the PCR reads using MiXCR. The sample holds about 43,000 clones; approximately 3% are singletons and the top ten take more than 7.5%. The entire patient cohort was treatment-naive prior to thyroid surgery. Trimming stripped 3 bases from V and 0 bases from J, with 6 bases between. CDR3 length: 14 residues. The V gene's germline CDR1 is KGHSH and CDR2 LQKENI. Sequencing used blood. The chain carries TRBV18 and TRBJ1-3, with D unclear. This clonotype originated in a female donor with papillary thyroid cancer or a benign thyroid nodule (not recorded which). Some clones in this sample may be carry-over from other donors' samples. The CDR3 loop reads CASSPGFSGNTIYF. The CDR3 DNA reads as TGTGCCAGCTCACCGGGTTTCTCTGGAAACACCATATATTTT. Full variable domain (missing parts from reference TRBV18 and TRBJ1-3): NAGVMQNPRHLVRRRGQEARLRCSPMKGHSHVYWYRQLPEEGLKFMVYLQKENIIDESGMPKERFSAEFPKEGPSILRIQQVVRGDSAAYFCASSPGFSGNTIYFGEGSWLTVV.